This T cell receptor (beta chain) emerged from a study of shared clonotypes between healthy human individuals. Regarding the study as a whole: Generation of non-shared clonotypes was less probable than generation of clonotypes shared by all four donors.

Measured with immunoSEQ multiplex PCR; TCRdb has only the in-frame clones, and not every one. The sample lists around 2.5 million clones, 90% to 95% occurring once. This CDR3 spans 17 amino acids. Looked up from germline, CDR1 is SGHNT and CDR2 is YYREEE (reference sequence). After removal of 4 bases from V and 0 bases from J, the junction contained 7 bases not matched to a gene. About this clone: Its target is unknown.

Sequencing was done on a sample of naive CD4+ T cells from PBMCs. Subset: CD45RA+ positively selected. This receptor was identified in a young man in good health. Some clones in this sample may be carry-over from other donors' samples. This chain connects TRBV5-4 to TRBJ2-6; 7 bases align to TRBD1. The CDR3 here is CASSKDRPSSGANVLTF. The CDR3 bases are TGTGCCAGCAGCAAGGACAGGCCTTCCTCTGGGGCCAACGTCCTGACTTTC.